Each of the 17 T cell receptor beta chains below was sequenced from the same sample in a study of PD-L1 blockade in urothelial cancer listed by TCRdb under 2017. Library preparation was by the immunoSEQ multiplex PCR assay. This is the immuneACCESS table as TCRdb keeps it, with only in-frame sequences that have V and J called. A part of the clones is gone; compared with another copy, unresolved V genes explain less than half, and the rest is unexplained. This sample gives approximately 38,000 clones in total; around 83% of them show up just once. The ten largest account for approximately 16% of the sample. Sample: PBMCs, taken around atezolizumab (anti-PD-L1) treatment. All receptors derive from a man between 60 and 75 years old with urothelial cancer.

The chain links TRBV5-1 to TRBJ2-7, with 7 bases that match TRBD1. V lost 1 base, J lost 4 bases, and 11 bases stayed unmatched. The CDR3 is 16 residues long. CDR1 is SGHRS and CDR2 is YFSETQ in the germline V gene. CDR3 in amino acids: CASSLSSEGQTYEQYF. Here the CDR3 DNA reads TGCGCCAGCAGCTTGTCAAGTGAGGGACAGACTTACGAGCAGTACTTC.

This clone was counted many times. The rearrangement links TRBV6-5 to TRBJ2-7, with TRBD1 identical over 11 bases. The germline V gene encodes CDR1 MNHEY and CDR2 SVGAGI. The CDR3 is 15 residues long. V was clipped by 4 bases and J by 3 bases; unmatched bases: 5. Here the CDR3 DNA reads TGTGCCAGCAGTTCCAGGGACAGGGGGAACTACGAGCAGTACTTC. The encoded protein is CASSSRDRGNYEQYF.

The rearrangement uses TRBV5-1 and TRBJ2-3, with 9 bases aligning to TRBD2. V shed 2 bases and J 3 bases; nucleotides not matched to a gene: 4. Germline V lookup: CDR1 SGHRS, CDR2 YFSETQ. CDR3 size: 15 residues. CDR3 coding DNA: TGCGCCAGCAGCTTTAGCGGGGGCGAAACAGATACGCAGTATTTT. Protein: CASSFSGGETDTQYF. The full variable domain, with the rest looked up from reference TRBV5-1 and TRBJ2-3, is KAGVTQTPRYLIKTRGQQVTLSCSPISGHRSVSWYQQTPGQGLQFLFEYFSETQRNKGNFPGRFSGRQFSNSRSEMNVSTLELGDSALYLCASSFSGGETDTQYFGPGTRLTVL.

This chain connects TRBV5-1 to TRBJ2-1, with 7 bases identical to TRBD2. Germline V gene lookup returns CDR1 SGHRS and CDR2 YFSETQ. The CDR3 length is 16 residues. V lost 6 bases to trimming and J lost 0 bases; unmatched junction nucleotides: 9. CDR3 sequence: CASNPGGTASYNEQFF. The CDR3 DNA reads TGCGCCAGCAACCCCGGGGGGACGGCCTCCTACAATGAGCAGTTCTTC.

The chain carries TRBV7-9 and TRBJ2-5, with D hard to call. In germline, CDR1 is SEHNR, CDR2 FQNEAQ (reference sequence). The CDR3 runs 14 residues. V lost 5 bases and J lost 5, with 15 bases in between. The CDR3 DNA follows: TGTGCCAGCAGCCCACCGCTGTCCCGGGAGACCCAGTACTTC. Amino acids: CASSPPLSRETQYF. The full variable domain, its missing parts supplied by reference TRBV7-9 and TRBJ2-5, is DTGVSQNPRHKITKRGQNVTFRCDPISEHNRLYWYRQTLGQGPEFLTYFQNEAQLEKSRLLSDRFSAERPKGSFSTLEIQRTEQGDSAMYLCASSPPLSRETQYFGPGTRLLVL.

The rearrangement joins TRBV5-1 to TRBJ2-5; weak D call: TRBD1 (6 bases). The CDR3 consists of 14 residues. In germline, CDR1 is SGHRS, CDR2 YFSETQ. V was shortened by 1 base and J by 2 bases, with 9 bases between the two germline ends. CDR3 region: CASSLIRGQETQYF. The CDR3 coding sequence is TGCGCCAGCAGCTTGATCAGGGGACAAGAGACCCAGTACTTC.

The V and J genes are TRBV2 and TRBJ2-3; 12 bases map to TRBD2. The germline V gene has CDR1 SNHLY and CDR2 FYNNEI. V trimming: 6 bases; J trimming: 6 bases; junction bases outside the gene matches: 7. The CDR3 contains 15 residues. Here the CDR3 DNA reads TGTGCCAGCAGATCCGGGACTAGCGGGTTGGATACGCAGTATTTT. Protein: CASRSGTSGLDTQYF.

V is TRBV28 and J is TRBJ1-2; tentative D call: TRBD1 (5 bases). This CDR3 has 19 residues. V was pared by 5 bases and J by 0 bases, with 25 bases between. Germline V gene data show CDR1 as MDHEN and CDR2 as SYDVKM. The CDR3 is CASSPPHFRMGRTNYGYTF. The CDR3, as DNA: TGTGCCAGCAGTCCTCCCCACTTCCGTATGGGGCGGACTAACTATGGCTACACCTTC.

Notes on this clone: An end of the junction does not agree with germline; a read error may underlie this. The rearrangement joins TRBV7-7 to TRBJ2-3, with D hard to call. Germline loops: CDR1 SSHAT, CDR2 FNYEAQ (reference sequence). CDR3 length: 14 amino acids. CDR3 DNA sequence: TGTGCTAGCAGTTTAGGATCAGCAGGAGATACGCAGTATTTT. Its protein product is CASSLGSAGDTQYF.

The chain joins TRBV5-1 to TRBJ2-3; the match to TRBD2 covers 10 bases. The CDR3 contains 17 residues. The junction had 7 bases not matched to a gene; V was cut back by 2 bases and J by 1 base. Germline V gene lookup returns CDR1 SGHRS and CDR2 YFSETQ. The DNA for the CDR3 is TGCGCCAGCAGCTTCAGTAGCGGGGGGACGCGCACAGATACGCAGTATTTT. Translation: CASSFSSGGTRTDTQYF. The full variable domain, with the rest looked up from reference TRBV5-1 and TRBJ2-3, is KAGVTQTPRYLIKTRGQQVTLSCSPISGHRSVSWYQQTPGQGLQFLFEYFSETQRNKGNFPGRFSGRQFSNSRSEMNVSTLELGDSALYLCASSFSSGGTRTDTQYFGPGTRLTVL.

This clone was picked up one time. V and J are TRBV7-2 and TRBJ2-7, with TRBD1 matching over 10 bases. This CDR3 region has 17 residues. Trimming cost V 3 bases and J 2 bases; bases outside gene matches: 10. Germline CDR1 and CDR2: SGHTA and FQGNSA. CDR3 protein: CASSLVGQGSSPYEQYF. CDR3 DNA: TGTGCCAGCAGCTTGGTGGGACAGGGGTCGTCACCCTACGAGCAGTACTTC. Full variable domain (rest looked up from reference TRBV7-2 and TRBJ2-7): GAGVSQSPSNKVTEKGKDVELRCDPISGHTALYWYRQSLGQGLEFLIYFQGNSAPDKSGLPSDRFSAERTGGSVSTLTIQRTQQEDSAVYLCASSLVGQGSSPYEQYFGPGTRLTVT.

The chain recombines TRBV19 with TRBJ1-1; 10 positions agree with TRBD1. CDR1 and CDR2 from the germline V gene are LNHDA and SQIVND (reference sequence). The CDR3 length is 15 residues. V gave up 6 bases and J gave up 5 bases; unmatched junction bases: 9. The CDR3 protein is CASRLRDRGETEAFF. The CDR3 bases are TGTGCCAGTAGATTGAGGGACAGGGGAGAAACTGAAGCTTTCTTT.

The chain uses TRBV4-2 and TRBJ2-3; 7 bases match TRBD2. This CDR3 comprises 15 residues. Per germline, CDR1 LGHNA and CDR2 YNFKEQ. The ends lost 2 bases at V and 10 bases at J; junction bases unmatched: 12. CDR3 sequence: CASSQSGAVPVSQYF. The CDR3 DNA sequence: TGTGCCAGCAGCCAAAGCGGGGCCGTCCCCGTCTCGCAGTATTTT.

This clone has a single count. This chain connects TRBV29-1 to TRBJ2-2, with no clear D. V lost 1 base, J lost 6 bases, and 15 bases lay in between. Germline CDR1 SQVTM, CDR2 ANQGSEA. This CDR3 is built from 15 residues. DNA of the CDR3: TGCAGCGTTGAAGTGTCAAGAGTAACGGCCGGGGAGCTGTTTTTT. It is translated as CSVEVSRVTAGELFF.

The genes are TRBV9 and TRBJ2-3; D possibly corresponds to TRBD2 (6 bases). This CDR3 has 16 residues. Germline V gene sequence: CDR1 SGDLS, CDR2 YYNGEE. Trimming took off 4 bases at V and 4 bases at J, with 19 bases between the two ends. In nucleotides, the CDR3 is TGTGCCAGCAGCTCCCTGGGGGGAGATTCCGCAGATACGCAGTATTTT. Translated: CASSSLGGDSADTQYF.

This clone has a single count. For the CDR3, the DNA is TGCGCCAGCAGCCGGGGAGGGGTCGGGCACTATGGCTACACCTTC. As protein: CASSRGGVGHYGYTF. The chain combines TRBV5-1 with TRBJ1-2, with D possibly matching TRBD1 (5 bases). With 4 bases removed from V and 3 bases from J, the gap between germline ends came to 16 bases. CDR3 length equals 15 residues. Germline-derived CDR1 and CDR2 are SGHRS and YFSETQ.

The chain recombines TRBV6-5 with TRBJ2-1; 8 nucleotides match TRBD1. V was clipped by 5 bases and J by 5 bases; unmatched bases: 5. Germline CDR1 is MNHEY and CDR2 is SVGAGI. The CDR3 covers 14 residues. The CDR3 loop is CASSRPGQDNEQFF. Here the CDR3 DNA reads TGTGCCAGCAGTCGACCGGGACAGGACAATGAGCAGTTCTTC.